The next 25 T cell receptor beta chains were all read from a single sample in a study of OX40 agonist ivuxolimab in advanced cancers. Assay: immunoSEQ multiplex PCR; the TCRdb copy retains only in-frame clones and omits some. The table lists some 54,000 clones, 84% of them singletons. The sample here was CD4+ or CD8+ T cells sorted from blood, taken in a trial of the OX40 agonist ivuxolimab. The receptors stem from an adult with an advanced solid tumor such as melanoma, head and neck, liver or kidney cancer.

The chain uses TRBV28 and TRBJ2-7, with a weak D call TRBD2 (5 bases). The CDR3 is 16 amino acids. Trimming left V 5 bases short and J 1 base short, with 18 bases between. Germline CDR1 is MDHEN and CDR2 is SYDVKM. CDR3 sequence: CASSPSTRVRSYEQYF. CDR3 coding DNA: TGTGCCAGCAGTCCCTCTACTAGGGTTAGGTCCTACGAGCAGTACTTC.

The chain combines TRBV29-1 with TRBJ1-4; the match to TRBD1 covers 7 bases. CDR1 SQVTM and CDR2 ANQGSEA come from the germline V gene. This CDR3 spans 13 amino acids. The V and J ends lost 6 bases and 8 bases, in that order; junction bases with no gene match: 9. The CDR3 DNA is TGCAGCGTACAGGGGCCGGCGGGAGAAAAACTGTTTTTT. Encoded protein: CSVQGPAGEKLFF. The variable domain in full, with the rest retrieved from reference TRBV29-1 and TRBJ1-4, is SAVISQKPSRDICQRGTSLTIQCQVDSQVTMMFWYRQQPGQSLTLIATANQGSEATYESGFVIDKFPISRPNLTFSTLTVSNMSPEDSSIYLCSVQGPAGEKLFFGSGTQLSVL.

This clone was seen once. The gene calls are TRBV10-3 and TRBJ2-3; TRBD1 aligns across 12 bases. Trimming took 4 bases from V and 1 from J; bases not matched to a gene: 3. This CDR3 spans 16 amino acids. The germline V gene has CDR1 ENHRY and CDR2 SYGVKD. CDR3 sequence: CAISGDRGQGTDTQYF. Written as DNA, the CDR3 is TGTGCCATCAGTGGGGACAGGGGGCAAGGCACAGATACGCAGTATTTT.

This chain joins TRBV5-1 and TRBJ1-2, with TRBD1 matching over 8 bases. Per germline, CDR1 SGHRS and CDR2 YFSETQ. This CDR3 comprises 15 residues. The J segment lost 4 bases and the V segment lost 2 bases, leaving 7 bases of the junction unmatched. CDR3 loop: CASSFGQGASYGYTF. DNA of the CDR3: TGCGCCAGCAGCTTTGGACAGGGCGCCTCCTATGGCTACACCTTC.

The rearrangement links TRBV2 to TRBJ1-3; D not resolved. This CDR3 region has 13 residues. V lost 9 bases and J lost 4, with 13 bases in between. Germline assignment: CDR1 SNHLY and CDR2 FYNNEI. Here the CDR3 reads CARKAPTGNTIYF. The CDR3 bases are TGTGCCAGAAAGGCCCCGACAGGAAACACCATATATTTT.

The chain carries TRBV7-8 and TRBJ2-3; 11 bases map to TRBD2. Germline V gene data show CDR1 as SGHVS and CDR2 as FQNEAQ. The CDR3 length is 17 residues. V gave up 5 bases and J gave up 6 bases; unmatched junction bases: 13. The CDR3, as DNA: TGTGCCAGCAGCCCGTGGAGTAGCGGGAGGGCGCAGGATACGCAGTATTTT. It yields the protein CASSPWSSGRAQDTQYF.

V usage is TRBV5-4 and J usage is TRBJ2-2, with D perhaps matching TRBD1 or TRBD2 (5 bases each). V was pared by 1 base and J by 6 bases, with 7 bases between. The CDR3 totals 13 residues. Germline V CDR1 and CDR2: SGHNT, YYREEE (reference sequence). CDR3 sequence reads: CASSLRGAGELFF. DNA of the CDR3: TGTGCCAGCAGCTTGAGAGGGGCCGGGGAGCTGTTTTTT. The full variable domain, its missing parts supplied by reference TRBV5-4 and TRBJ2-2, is ETGVTQSPTHLIKTRGQQVTLRCSSQSGHNTVSWYQQALGQGPQFIFQYYREEENGRGNFPPRFSGLQFPNYSSELNVNALELDDSALYLCASSLRGAGELFFGEGSRLTVL.

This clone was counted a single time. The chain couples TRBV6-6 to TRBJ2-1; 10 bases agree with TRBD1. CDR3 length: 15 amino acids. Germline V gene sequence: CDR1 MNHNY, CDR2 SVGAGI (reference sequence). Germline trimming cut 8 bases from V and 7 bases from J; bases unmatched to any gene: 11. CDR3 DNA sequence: TGTGCCAGCGGGGGGTGGGACAGGGGACGAAATGAGCAGTTCTTC. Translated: CASGGWDRGRNEQFF.

CDR3 sequence reads: CASSLDPAGLAGQETQYF. CDR3 coding DNA: TGTGCCAGCAGCTTAGATCCCGCTGGACTAGCGGGGCAAGAGACCCAGTACTTC. The chain uses TRBV11-2 and TRBJ2-5; TRBD2 agrees at 12 bases. The CDR3 is 18 residues long. Per the germline V gene, CDR1 is SGHAT and CDR2 is FQNNGV. After removal of 0 bases from V and 2 bases from J, the junction contained 7 bases not matched to a gene.

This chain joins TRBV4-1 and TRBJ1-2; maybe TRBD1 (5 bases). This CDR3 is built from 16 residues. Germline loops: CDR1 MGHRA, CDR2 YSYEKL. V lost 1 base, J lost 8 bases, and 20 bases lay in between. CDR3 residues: CASSQAIGGPSGGYTF. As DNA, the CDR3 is TGCGCCAGCAGCCAAGCGATCGGGGGTCCATCAGGAGGCTACACCTTC.

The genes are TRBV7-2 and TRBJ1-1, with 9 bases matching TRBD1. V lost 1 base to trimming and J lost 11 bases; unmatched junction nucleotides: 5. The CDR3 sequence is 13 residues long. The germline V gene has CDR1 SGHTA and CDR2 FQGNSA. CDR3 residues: CASSLGGDRDAFF. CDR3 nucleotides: TGTGCCAGCAGCTTAGGGGGGGACAGGGATGCTTTCTTT.

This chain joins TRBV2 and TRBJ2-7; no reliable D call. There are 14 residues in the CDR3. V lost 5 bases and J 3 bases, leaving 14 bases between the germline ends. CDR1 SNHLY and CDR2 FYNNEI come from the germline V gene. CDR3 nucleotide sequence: TGTGCCAGCAGTAGTACTATAAACAGCTACGAGCAGTACTTC. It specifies CASSSTINSYEQYF. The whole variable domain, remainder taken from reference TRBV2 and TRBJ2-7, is EPEVTQTPSHQVTQMGQEVILRCVPISNHLYFYWYRQILGQKVEFLVSFYNNEISEKSEIFDDQFSVERPDGSNFTLKIRSTKLEDSAMYFCASSSTINSYEQYFGPGTRLTVT.

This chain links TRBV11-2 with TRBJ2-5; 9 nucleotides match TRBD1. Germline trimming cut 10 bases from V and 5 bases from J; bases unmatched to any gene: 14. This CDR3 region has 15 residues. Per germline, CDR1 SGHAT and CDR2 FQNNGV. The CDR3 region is CATSLGTGLGETQYF. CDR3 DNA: TGTGCCACCTCCTTGGGGACAGGGCTCGGGGAGACCCAGTACTTC.

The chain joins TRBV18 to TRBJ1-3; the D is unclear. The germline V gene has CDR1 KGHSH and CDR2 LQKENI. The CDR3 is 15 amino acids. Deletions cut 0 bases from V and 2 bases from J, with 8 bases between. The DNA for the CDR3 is TGTGCCAGCTCACCACCGGCACCCCCTGGAAACACCATATATTTT. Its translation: CASSPPAPPGNTIYF.

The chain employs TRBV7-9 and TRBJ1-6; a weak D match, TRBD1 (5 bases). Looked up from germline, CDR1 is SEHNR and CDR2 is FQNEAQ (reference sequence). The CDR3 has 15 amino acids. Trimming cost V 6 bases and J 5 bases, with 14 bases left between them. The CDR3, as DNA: TGTGCCAGCAGTCTAGGGGCCGCCAATAATTCACCCCTCCACTTT. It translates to CASSLGAANNSPLHF.

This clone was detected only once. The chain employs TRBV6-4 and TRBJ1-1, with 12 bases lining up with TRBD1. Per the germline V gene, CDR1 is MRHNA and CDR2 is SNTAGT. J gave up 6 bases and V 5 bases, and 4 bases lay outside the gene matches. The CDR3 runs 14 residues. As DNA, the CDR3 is TGTGCCAGCAGTCCGGGACAGGGGGCTTCTGAAGCTTTCTTT. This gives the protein CASSPGQGASEAFF.

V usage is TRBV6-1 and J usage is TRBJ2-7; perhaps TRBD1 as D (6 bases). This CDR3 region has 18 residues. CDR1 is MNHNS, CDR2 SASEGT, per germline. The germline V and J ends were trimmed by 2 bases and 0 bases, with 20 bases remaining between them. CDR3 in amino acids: CASSETDPGTIYSYEQYF. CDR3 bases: TGTGCCAGCAGTGAAACGGACCCCGGGACAATTTACTCCTACGAGCAGTACTTC.

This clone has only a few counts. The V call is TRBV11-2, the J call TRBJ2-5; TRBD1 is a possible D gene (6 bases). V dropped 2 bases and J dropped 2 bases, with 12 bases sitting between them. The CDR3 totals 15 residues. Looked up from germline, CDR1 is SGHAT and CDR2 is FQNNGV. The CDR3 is CASSLFGGLQETQYF. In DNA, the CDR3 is TGTGCCAGCAGCTTATTTGGGGGCCTTCAAGAGACCCAGTACTTC.

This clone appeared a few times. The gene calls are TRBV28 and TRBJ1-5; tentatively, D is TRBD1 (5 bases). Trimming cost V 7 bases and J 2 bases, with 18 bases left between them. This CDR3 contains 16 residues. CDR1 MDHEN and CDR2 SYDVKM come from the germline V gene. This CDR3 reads CASTPPQGSRNQPQHF. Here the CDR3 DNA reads TGTGCCAGCACCCCCCCGCAGGGAAGTCGCAATCAGCCCCAGCATTTT.

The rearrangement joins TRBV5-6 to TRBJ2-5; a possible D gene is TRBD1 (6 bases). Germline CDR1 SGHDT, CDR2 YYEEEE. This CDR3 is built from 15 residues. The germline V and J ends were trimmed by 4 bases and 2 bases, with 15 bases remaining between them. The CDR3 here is CASSAETGEQETQYF. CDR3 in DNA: TGTGCCAGCAGCGCAGAGACAGGCGAGCAAGAGACCCAGTACTTC.

Here the CDR3 reads CASSTGTASLFLYNSPLHF. The CDR3 nucleotides read TGTGCCAGCAGCACCGGGACAGCTTCTCTTTTTTTATATAATTCACCCCTCCACTTT. J is TRBJ1-6 and V is TRBV5-6, with 7 bases aligning to TRBD1. The CDR3 covers 19 residues. The junction had 17 bases not matched to a gene; V was cut back by 4 bases and J by 4 bases. The V gene's germline CDR1 is SGHDT and CDR2 YYEEEE.

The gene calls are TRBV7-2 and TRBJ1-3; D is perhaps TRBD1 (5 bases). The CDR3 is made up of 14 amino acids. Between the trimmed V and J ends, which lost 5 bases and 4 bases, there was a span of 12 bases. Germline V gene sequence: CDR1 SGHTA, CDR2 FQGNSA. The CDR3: CASSRGDAGNTIYF. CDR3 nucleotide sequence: TGTGCCAGCAGCCGAGGGGATGCGGGAAACACCATATATTTT.

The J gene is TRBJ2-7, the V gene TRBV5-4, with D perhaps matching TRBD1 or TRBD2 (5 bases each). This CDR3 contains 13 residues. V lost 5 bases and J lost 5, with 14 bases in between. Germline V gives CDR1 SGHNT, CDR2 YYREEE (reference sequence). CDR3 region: CASRPQLGDEQYF. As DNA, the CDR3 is TGTGCCAGCAGACCGCAACTGGGGGACGAGCAGTACTTC. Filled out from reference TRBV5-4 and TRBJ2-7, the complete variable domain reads ETGVTQSPTHLIKTRGQQVTLRCSSQSGHNTVSWYQQALGQGPQFIFQYYREEENGRGNFPPRFSGLQFPNYSSELNVNALELDDSALYLCASRPQLGDEQYFGPGTRLTVT.

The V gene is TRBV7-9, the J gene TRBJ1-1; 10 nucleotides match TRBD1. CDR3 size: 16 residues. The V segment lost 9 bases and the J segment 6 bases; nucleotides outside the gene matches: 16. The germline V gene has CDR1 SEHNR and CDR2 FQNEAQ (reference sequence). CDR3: CASTSGGTGEVPEAFF. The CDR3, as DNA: TGTGCCAGTACGAGCGGCGGGACAGGGGAAGTCCCTGAAGCTTTCTTT.

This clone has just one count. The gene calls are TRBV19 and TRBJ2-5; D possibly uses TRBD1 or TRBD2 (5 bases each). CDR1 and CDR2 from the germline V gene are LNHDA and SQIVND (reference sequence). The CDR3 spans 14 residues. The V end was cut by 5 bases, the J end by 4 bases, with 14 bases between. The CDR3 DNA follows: TGTGCCAGTAGTTCCGGGGCGACTGGAGAGACCCAGTACTTC. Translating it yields CASSSGATGETQYF.